This T cell receptor beta chain was identified in a study of blood T cells in healthy people across ages. This CDR3 contains 15 residues. V dropped 6 bases and J dropped 6 bases, with 19 bases sitting between them. CDR1 SGHTA and CDR2 FQGNSA come from the germline V gene. For the second PCR, which ran for roughly 7 to 11 cycles, a sample-barcoded 5' primer and a J-beta primer mix were used. TCRdb used MiXCR to reprocess the 5' RACE reads, holding one entry per CDR3 protein. The data show around 710,000 distinct CDR3 sequences, roughly 43% seen once. Points from the study as a whole: PBMC samples, being unsorted, prevented any conclusive comparison of naive and antigen-experienced cells.

A note on this clonotype: Its cognate antigen is unknown.

What was sequenced was blood. The chain links TRBV7-2 to TRBJ2-3; D could derive from TRBD1 or TRBD2 (5 bases each). This receptor was obtained from a woman in her sixties or seventies in good health. The CDR3 DNA is TGTGCCAGCAGACCAAACAGGCGGGCTGGGGATACGCAGTATTTT. This gives the protein CASRPNRRAGDTQYF.